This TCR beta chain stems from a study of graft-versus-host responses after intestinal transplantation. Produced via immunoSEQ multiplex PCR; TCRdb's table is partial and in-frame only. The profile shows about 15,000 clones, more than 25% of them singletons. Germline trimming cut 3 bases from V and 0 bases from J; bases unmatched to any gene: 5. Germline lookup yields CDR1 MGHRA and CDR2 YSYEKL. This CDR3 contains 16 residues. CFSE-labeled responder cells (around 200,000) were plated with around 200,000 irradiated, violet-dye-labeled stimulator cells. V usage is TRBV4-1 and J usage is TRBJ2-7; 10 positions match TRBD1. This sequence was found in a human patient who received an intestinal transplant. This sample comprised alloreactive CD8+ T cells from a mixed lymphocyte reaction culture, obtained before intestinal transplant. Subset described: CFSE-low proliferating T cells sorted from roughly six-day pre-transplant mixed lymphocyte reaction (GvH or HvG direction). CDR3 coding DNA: TGCGCCAGCAGCCACTCCGGGACAGGGGTCTCCTACGAGCAGTACTTC. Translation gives CASSHSGTGVSYEQYF.